These 13 T cell receptor beta chains were sequenced from one sample in a study of beta chain features in type 1 diabetes. Overall study findings and caveats: TCRB CDR3 length was moderately but significantly reduced in all four CD4+ subsets of Type 1 diabetes patients.

These receptors have no identified antigens. Reverse transcribing all isolated RNA meant expressed TCRB transcripts were sequenced. Profiling relied on immunoSEQ multiplex PCR, and the TCRdb table lists in-frame clones only, not all of them. Among roughly 300,000 clones listed, around 9% were seen once. The specimen was central memory CD4+ T cells from blood. The receptor set was obtained from a man aged 25-45 years with type 1 diabetes.

The V and J genes are TRBV11-2 and TRBJ2-5; D remains ambiguous. The germline gives CDR1 SGHAT, CDR2 FQNNGV. The germline V and J ends were trimmed by 2 bases and 3 bases, with 10 bases remaining between them. The CDR3 runs to 14 residues. CDR3 region: CASSLSIAEETQYF. CDR3 in DNA: TGTGCCAGCAGCTTAAGTATTGCGGAAGAGACCCAGTACTTC.

This clone was recorded a few times. The chain recombines TRBV7-2 with TRBJ2-3; D unclear. This CDR3 is 13 amino acids long. Germline values: CDR1 SGHTA, CDR2 FQGNSA. Trimming shortened V by 4 bases and J by 6 bases, and 11 bases separated the two germline ends. This CDR3 reads CASSSPPPDTQYF. Here the CDR3 DNA reads TGTGCCAGCAGCTCACCTCCCCCGGATACGCAGTATTTT.

This CDR3 reads CASIGLIVSGELFF. The CDR3 DNA reads as TGTGCCAGCATTGGTCTGATCGTCTCCGGGGAGCTGTTTTTT. The gene calls are TRBV2 and TRBJ2-2, with D unresolved. Deletions cut 7 bases from V and 6 bases from J, with 15 bases between. In germline, CDR1 is SNHLY, CDR2 FYNNEI. This CDR3 comprises 14 residues.

This clone was seen more than once but under ten times. The V call is TRBV18, the J call TRBJ1-2, with 7 bases identical to TRBD1. This CDR3 spans 14 amino acids. The junction had 4 bases not matched to a gene; V was cut back by 3 bases and J by 3 bases. Germline V gene sequence: CDR1 KGHSH, CDR2 LQKENI. This chain's CDR3 is CASSPGQIDYGYTF. The CDR3 DNA follows: TGTGCCAGCTCACCGGGACAGATAGACTATGGCTACACCTTC.

This clone came up a few times. The chain carries TRBV4-3 and TRBJ2-7; no reliable D call. This CDR3 comprises 14 residues. CDR1 and CDR2 from the germline V gene are LGHNA and YSLEER. Trimming removed 0 bases from V and 2 bases from J, with 8 bases in between. Here the CDR3 reads CASSQDSNTYEQYF. CDR3 nucleotides: TGCGCCAGCAGCCAAGATTCTAACACCTACGAGCAGTACTTC.

The chain employs TRBV5-1 and TRBJ1-6; D gene uncertain. Trimming cost V 5 bases and J 7 bases, with 10 bases left between them. This CDR3 has 13 residues. Per the germline V gene, CDR1 is SGHRS and CDR2 is YFSETQ. CDR3 nucleotide sequence: TGCGCCAGCAGTCCAGAGCTAAATTCACCCCTCCACTTT. It translates to CASSPELNSPLHF. The variable domain in full, with the rest retrieved from reference TRBV5-1 and TRBJ1-6, is KAGVTQTPRYLIKTRGQQVTLSCSPISGHRSVSWYQQTPGQGLQFLFEYFSETQRNKGNFPGRFSGRQFSNSRSEMNVSTLELGDSALYLCASSPELNSPLHFGNGTRLTVT.

The gene calls are TRBV14 and TRBJ2-7, with D perhaps TRBD1 or TRBD2 (5 bases each). The CDR3 spans 16 residues. Germline-derived CDR1 and CDR2 are SGHDN and FVKESK. The ends were cut back, 0 bases at V and 6 bases at J, with 18 bases in the middle. In DNA, the CDR3 is TGTGCCAGCAGCCAAGATCACAGGAAGGGTGCGGGCGAGCAGTACTTC. It is translated as CASSQDHRKGAGEQYF. Drawing the rest from reference TRBV14 and TRBJ2-7, the complete variable domain is EAGVTQFPSHSVIEKGQTVTLRCDPISGHDNLYWYRRVMGKEIKFLLHFVKESKQDESGMPNNRFLAERTGGTYSTLKVQPAELEDSGVYFCASSQDHRKGAGEQYFGPGTRLTVT.

In its sample, this clone was seen a few times. The rearrangement joins TRBV29-1 to TRBJ2-3; 15 bases align to TRBD2. The CDR3 has 18 residues. The germline gives CDR1 SQVTM, CDR2 ANQGSEA. V lost 0 bases and J lost 4; bases outside the gene matches: 8. This CDR3 reads CSVEDPGTSGGLPDTQYF. CDR3 sequence (DNA): TGCAGCGTTGAAGATCCGGGGACTAGCGGGGGGTTGCCAGATACGCAGTATTTT.

As concerns this clone: The identical CDR3 is also encoded by other nucleotide sequences in the sample. This CDR3 reads CASSLTGNTEAFF. In DNA form, the CDR3 reads TGCGCCAGCAGCCTCACAGGGAACACTGAAGCTTTCTTT. The rearrangement uses TRBV5-1 and TRBJ1-1, with D tentatively TRBD1 (5 bases). In germline, CDR1 is SGHRS, CDR2 YFSETQ. This CDR3 has 13 residues. V was clipped by 4 bases and J by 1 base, with 8 bases between them.

This clone was observed a few times. The chain couples TRBV5-1 to TRBJ1-6, with 7 bases that match TRBD1. Per germline, CDR1 SGHRS and CDR2 YFSETQ. This CDR3 is 14 amino acids long. With V trimmed by 0 bases and J by 8 bases, 2 bases remained unmatched. The DNA for the CDR3 is TGCGCCAGCAGCTTGGACGACAGGGATTCACCCCTCCACTTT. Translating gives CASSLDDRDSPLHF.

This clone was picked up many times. This chain uses TRBV28 with TRBJ1-4; 10 bases are a match to TRBD1. Germline CDR1 and CDR2: MDHEN and SYDVKM. This CDR3 contains 18 residues. The V segment lost 4 bases and the J segment 8 bases; nucleotides outside the gene matches: 16. CDR3 protein: CASSSHGTGAFVGEKLFF. The CDR3 DNA reads TGTGCCAGCAGTTCCCACGGGACAGGGGCCTTTGTTGGAGAAAAACTGTTTTTT. The full variable domain, with the rest looked up from reference TRBV28 and TRBJ1-4, is DVKVTQSSRYLVKRTGEKVFLECVQDMDHENMFWYRQDPGLGLRLIYFSYDVKMKEKGDIPEGYSVSREKKERFSLILESASTNQTSMYLCASSSHGTGAFVGEKLFFGSGTQLSVL.

J is TRBJ2-7 and V is TRBV6-6; D tentatively reads TRBD1 or TRBD2 (5 bases each). Trimming removed 4 bases from V and 6 bases from J, with 13 bases in between. The CDR3 spans 13 residues. Per germline, CDR1 MNHNY and CDR2 SVGAGI (reference sequence). Here the CDR3 reads CASSSGTVFEQYF. The CDR3 DNA is TGTGCCAGCAGTTCCGGGACGGTGTTCGAGCAGTACTTC.

The chain couples TRBV27 to TRBJ2-6; D gene uncertain. Per germline, CDR1 MNHEY and CDR2 SMNVEV (reference sequence). This CDR3 has 15 residues. Deletions cut 8 bases from V and 0 bases from J, with 11 bases between. DNA for the CDR3: TGTGCCAGCCGTGGGATCGGCTCTGGGGCCAACGTCCTGACTTTC. Translated, it gives CASRGIGSGANVLTF.